The rows below give T cell receptor beta chains drawn from one sample of a study of CD4+ T cells in melanoma. Libraries were prepared by immunoSEQ multiplex PCR; TCRdb keeps only in-frame clonotypes and omits some of them. The data contain around 13,000 clones, less than 85% of them seen just once; the ten biggest clones take up 11%. The sequencing input was cells from a culture (not recorded whether cultured in vitro). All receptors come from a human donor with melanoma. The CDR3 runs from the conserved cysteine through the conserved F or W. The order of the fields is V gene, J gene, CDR3 length, CDR3 protein.

v_gene: TRBV28
j_gene: TRBJ1-5
len: 13
CDR3aa: CASSSQGNQPQHF

v_gene: TRBV5-4
j_gene: TRBJ2-5
len: 14
CDR3aa: CAFSGGGNKETQYF

v_gene: TRBV15
j_gene: TRBJ2-3
len: 13
CDR3aa: CATSRESQDTQYF

v_gene: TRBV28
j_gene: TRBJ1-1
len: 13
CDR3aa: CASSRGWETEAFF

v_gene: TRBV6-1
j_gene: TRBJ2-3
len: 15
CDR3aa: CASSRQLASTDTQYF

v_gene: TRBV6-6
j_gene: TRBJ2-7
len: 15
CDR3aa: CASSYRPGERDEQYF

v_gene: TRBV18
j_gene: TRBJ1-3
len: 16
CDR3aa: CASSPEGAFSGNTIYF

v_gene: TRBV7-9
j_gene: TRBJ1-4
len: 18
CDR3aa: CASSLWLGGLATNEKLFF

v_gene: TRBV7-2
j_gene: TRBJ1-3
len: 13
CDR3aa: CASSPGPSNTIYF

v_gene: TRBV30
j_gene: TRBJ1-3
len: 12
CDR3aa: CAGEGRRDTIYF

v_gene: TRBV9
j_gene: TRBJ1-2
len: 14
CDR3aa: CASSADRSLGGYTF

v_gene: TRBV11-2
j_gene: TRBJ1-6
len: 15
CDR3aa: CASSSYTGLNSPLHF

v_gene: TRBV11-2
j_gene: TRBJ2-5
len: 15
CDR3aa: CASSLMRGYQETQYF

v_gene: TRBV6-6
j_gene: TRBJ1-1
len: 14
CDR3aa: CASRNRGENTEAFF

v_gene: TRBV15
j_gene: TRBJ2-1
len: 17
CDR3aa: CATSRGASGGYYNEQFF

v_gene: TRBV11-2
j_gene: TRBJ2-1
len: 14
CDR3aa: CASSSGGAYNEQFF

v_gene: TRBV14
j_gene: TRBJ2-3
len: 12
CDR3aa: CASSHFPDTQYF

v_gene: TRBV5-1
j_gene: TRBJ1-6
len: 16
CDR3aa: CASSLGTGTGNSPLHF

v_gene: TRBV5-4
j_gene: TRBJ2-4
len: 16
CDR3aa: CASSVRGDLAKNIQYF

v_gene: TRBV6-1
j_gene: TRBJ2-3
len: 15
CDR3aa: CASSSKRASTDTQYF

v_gene: TRBV7-8
j_gene: TRBJ2-5
len: 14
CDR3aa: CASSQGRPAETQYF

v_gene: TRBV7-9
j_gene: TRBJ2-1
len: 15
CDR3aa: CASSTTSGTSNEQFF

v_gene: TRBV6-4
j_gene: TRBJ2-7
len: 15
CDR3aa: CASSDQFDRRNEQYF

v_gene: TRBV7-9
j_gene: TRBJ1-1
len: 16
CDR3aa: CASTVTFGVSGTEAFF

v_gene: TRBV6-1
j_gene: TRBJ2-1
len: 14
CDR3aa: CAIGPSGFYNEQFF

v_gene: TRBV9
j_gene: TRBJ2-7
len: 15
CDR3aa: CASSPEGVALYEQYF

v_gene: TRBV6-5
j_gene: TRBJ2-4
len: 14
CDR3aa: CATSGGGAKNIQYF

v_gene: TRBV11-1
j_gene: TRBJ1-2
len: 16
CDR3aa: CASSPELTGLASGYTF

v_gene: TRBV4-2
j_gene: TRBJ1-2
len: 16
CDR3aa: CASSQDIRDTRHGYTF

v_gene: TRBV6-5
j_gene: TRBJ1-6
len: 15
CDR3aa: CASREGDWGNSPLHF

v_gene: TRBV6-5
j_gene: TRBJ2-7
len: 13
CDR3aa: CASSYDRGYEQYF

v_gene: TRBV4-2
j_gene: TRBJ1-5
len: 15
CDR3aa: CASSQLLWGEQPQHF

v_gene: TRBV6-1
j_gene: TRBJ1-3
len: 14
CDR3aa: CASTPGTRTNTIYF

v_gene: TRBV2
j_gene: TRBJ2-3
len: 15
CDR3aa: CASRARGGASDTQYF

v_gene: TRBV30
j_gene: TRBJ2-4
len: 13
CDR3aa: CAWSHGLENIQYF